One sample yielded the 21 T cell receptor beta chains listed below, sequenced in a study of beta chain features in type 1 diabetes (dated by TCRdb to 2017 to 2018). Libraries were built with the immunoSEQ multiplex PCR assay. The entire amount of isolated RNA was reverse transcribed using the High Capacity cDNA Reverse Transcription Kit, so the sequenced TCRB transcripts were expressed ones. TCRdb carries this immuneACCESS record with in-frame sequences only. Its versions omit some clonotypes, under half of them owing to an unresolved V gene in the studies checked, with the rest unexplained. This sample holds more than 350,000 clones; roughly 10% were observed only once. The biggest ten clones account for less than 0.06% of the sample. The sample taken for sequencing was naive CD4+ T cells from blood. In the paper's terms, the cell subset or site label means: true naive CD4+ T cells. The source is a woman aged 18-29 years in good health.

This clone has a handful of counts. This sequence joins TRBV10-3 and TRBJ2-3; D is tentatively TRBD1 or TRBD2 (5 bases each). V lost 8 bases to trimming and J lost 2 bases, with 17 bases between them. The V gene's germline CDR1 is ENHRY and CDR2 SYGVKD. This CDR3 spans 15 amino acids. The CDR3 here is CAIGTTQLATDTQYF. Here the CDR3 DNA reads TGTGCCATCGGGACCACACAGTTGGCCACAGATACGCAGTATTTT.

This chain joins TRBV18 and TRBJ2-7; 7 bases are a match to TRBD1. This CDR3 region has 14 residues. Germline V gene lookup returns CDR1 KGHSH and CDR2 LQKENI. The V segment lost 3 bases and the J segment 7 bases; nucleotides outside the gene matches: 9. CDR3 region: CASSPKQGSGEQYV. As DNA, the CDR3 is TGTGCCAGCTCACCGAAACAGGGGTCGGGTGAGCAGTACGTC.

This chain uses TRBV5-6 with TRBJ2-3; 7 nucleotides agree with TRBD1. Germline CDR1 and CDR2: SGHDT and YYEEEE. Trimming cost V 3 bases and J 14 bases; bases outside gene matches: 6. The CDR3 is 11 residues long. CDR3 sequence reads: CASSSDRVSYF. The CDR3 DNA reads as TGTGCCAGCAGCTCTGACAGGGTGTCGTATTTT.

The DNA of the CDR3 is TGTGCCAGCAGTTTCTCGAGAAACACCATATATTTT. It yields the protein CASSFSRNTIYF. V gene TRBV28 combines with J gene TRBJ1-3; D is uncertain. Looked up from germline, CDR1 is MDHEN and CDR2 is SYDVKM. The V end lost 3 bases, the J end lost 5 bases, and 5 bases lay between the germline ends. The CDR3 is made up of 12 amino acids.

This clone showed up just a few times. Other DNA sequences in the sample encode the same CDR3. V gene TRBV29-1 combines with J gene TRBJ2-3; 13 bases line up with TRBD2. Germline CDR1 reads SQVTM; CDR2 reads ANQGSEA. The CDR3 is 17 residues long. J lost 2 bases, V lost 1 base, and 6 bases had no gene match. The CDR3 nucleotides are TGCAGCGTTGAAGGACTAGCGGGAGGTCCCCTCACAGATACGCAGTATTTT. Encoded protein: CSVEGLAGGPLTDTQYF.

The chain combines TRBV29-1 with TRBJ1-1, with a tentative D call TRBD1 (5 bases). The CDR3 length is 13 residues. V lost 5 bases and J lost 0, with 10 bases in between. CDR1 and CDR2 from the germline V gene are SQVTM and ANQGSEA. This chain's CDR3 is CSVRQLMNTEAFF. Written as DNA, the CDR3 is TGCAGCGTTCGACAGCTTATGAACACTGAAGCTTTCTTT.

This clone was observed a few times. V and J are TRBV4-1 and TRBJ2-5, with 11 bases that match TRBD1. The V segment lost 1 base and the J segment 5 bases; nucleotides outside the gene matches: 6. The CDR3 runs 16 residues. The germline V gene has CDR1 MGHRA and CDR2 YSYEKL. The CDR3 is CASSQGDRGFLETQYF. The CDR3 nucleotides are TGCGCCAGCAGCCAAGGGGACAGGGGGTTCTTGGAGACCCAGTACTTC.

The chain combines TRBV28 with TRBJ2-1, with D unresolved. V was cut by 8 bases and J by 0 bases, with 17 bases left in between. The germline V gene encodes CDR1 MDHEN and CDR2 SYDVKM. CDR3 length: 16 residues. The CDR3: CASFLRRADSYNEQFF. For the CDR3, the DNA is TGTGCCAGCTTTCTTAGACGGGCAGACTCCTACAATGAGCAGTTCTTC.

CDR3 protein: CASSSAGLTIYEQYF. The CDR3 nucleotides read TGCGCCAGCAGCTCCGCGGGCCTAACGATATACGAGCAGTACTTC. The rearrangement links TRBV5-1 to TRBJ2-7; weak D call: TRBD2 (5 bases). The CDR3 consists of 15 residues. V shed 3 bases and J shed 4 bases, with 17 bases lying between them. The germline gives CDR1 SGHRS, CDR2 YFSETQ. The full variable domain, with the rest looked up from reference TRBV5-1 and TRBJ2-7, is KAGVTQTPRYLIKTRGQQVTLSCSPISGHRSVSWYQQTPGQGLQFLFEYFSETQRNKGNFPGRFSGRQFSNSRSEMNVSTLELGDSALYLCASSSAGLTIYEQYFGPGTRLTVT.

This clone showed up just a few times. The genes are TRBV29-1 and TRBJ2-6, with TRBD1 matching 8 bases. The CDR3 is 17 amino acids. The V gene's germline CDR1 is SQVTM and CDR2 ANQGSEA. Trimming took 4 bases from V and 1 from J; bases not matched to a gene: 9. CDR3 in amino acids: CSVGTGTGGSGANVLTF. The CDR3 coding sequence is TGCAGCGTTGGGACCGGGACAGGAGGTTCTGGGGCCAACGTCCTGACTTTC. Full variable domain (outside the CDR3, taken from reference TRBV29-1 and TRBJ2-6): SAVISQKPSRDICQRGTSLTIQCQVDSQVTMMFWYRQQPGQSLTLIATANQGSEATYESGFVIDKFPISRPNLTFSTLTVSNMSPEDSSIYLCSVGTGTGGSGANVLTFGAGSRLTVL.

The genes are TRBV4-2 and TRBJ2-7; D remains unclear. V lost 3 bases and J 6 bases, leaving 12 bases between the germline ends. Germline V lookup: CDR1 LGHNA, CDR2 YNFKEQ. CDR3 length equals 13 residues. The CDR3 DNA is TGTGCCAGCAGCCACTTCAATTCCGTCGAGCAGTACTTC. Translation: CASSHFNSVEQYF.

This clone turned up a few times. The gene calls are TRBV7-9 and TRBJ1-4; D is unresolved. Trimming shortened V by 5 bases and J by 8 bases, and 18 bases separated the two germline ends. The germline V gene encodes CDR1 SEHNR and CDR2 FQNEAQ (reference sequence). This CDR3 is built from 15 residues. CDR3 bases: TGTGCCAGCAGCCGTAGCGGCCGGAGAACCGAAAAACTGTTTTTT. Translated: CASSRSGRRTEKLFF.

Turning to this clone: Distinct nucleotide sequences in the sample also encode this CDR3. The V and J genes are TRBV2 and TRBJ1-1, with TRBD1 identical over 9 bases. Unmatched junction bases numbered 0, after V lost 4 bases and J lost 3 bases. The germline V gene has CDR1 SNHLY and CDR2 FYNNEI. CDR3 length: 13 residues. The CDR3 reads CASSGDRDTEAFF. Written as DNA, the CDR3 is TGTGCCAGCAGTGGGGACAGGGACACTGAAGCTTTCTTT.

The rearrangement uses TRBV7-9 and TRBJ1-2, with D unresolved. V was cut by 2 bases and J by 8 bases, with 15 bases left in between. The germline CDR1 and CDR2 sequences are SEHNR and FQNEAQ (reference sequence). The CDR3 extends over 14 amino acids. This CDR3 is CASSLSEGRVGYTF. The CDR3 nucleotides are TGTGCCAGCAGCTTATCCGAGGGTCGCGTGGGCTACACCTTC. Full variable domain (outside the CDR3, taken from reference TRBV7-9 and TRBJ1-2): DTGVSQNPRHKITKRGQNVTFRCDPISEHNRLYWYRQTLGQGPEFLTYFQNEAQLEKSRLLSDRFSAERPKGSFSTLEIQRTEQGDSAMYLCASSLSEGRVGYTFGSGTRLTVV.

This clone has only a few counts. This rearrangement joins TRBV9 to TRBJ2-5, with TRBD1 as a possible D gene (5 bases). The CDR3 consists of 14 residues. Looked up from germline, CDR1 is SGDLS and CDR2 is YYNGEE. V gave up 0 bases and J gave up 2 bases, with 8 bases separating them. In nucleotides, the CDR3 is TGTGCCAGCAGCGTAGCTGCAGGGCAAGAGACCCAGTACTTC. Amino acid sequence: CASSVAAGQETQYF.

CDR3 sequence reads: CASSPSRDLLGNEQFF. In nucleotides, the CDR3 is TGTGCCAGCAGCCCAAGCCGGGACCTCCTCGGGAATGAGCAGTTCTTC. The J gene is TRBJ2-1, the V gene TRBV11-2, with D perhaps TRBD1 or TRBD2 (5 bases each). Trimming removed 5 bases at V and 7 bases at J, with 21 bases between. CDR3 length equals 16 residues. CDR1 and CDR2 from the germline V gene are SGHAT and FQNNGV.

The chain couples TRBV7-3 to TRBJ2-3; tentatively, D is TRBD2 (6 bases). From germline, CDR1 is SGHTA and CDR2 FQGTGA. CDR3 length: 15 amino acids. V was clipped by 2 bases and J by 5 bases, with 14 bases between them. CDR3 nucleotide sequence: TGTGCCAGCAGCTTAGGGGACTCCACCGGAGATACGCAGTATTTT. This gives the protein CASSLGDSTGDTQYF.

This chain joins TRBV15 and TRBJ1-1; 7 nucleotides line up with TRBD1. V was pared by 3 bases and J by 1 base, with 5 bases of the junction left unmatched. The CDR3 extends over 15 amino acids. Germline CDR1 reads LNHNV; CDR2 reads YYDKDF (reference sequence). The CDR3 here is CATSRTGLWNTEAFF. CDR3 bases: TGTGCCACCAGCAGGACAGGGCTATGGAACACTGAAGCTTTCTTT.

This clone was recorded a few times. Written as DNA, the CDR3 is TGCGCCAGCAGCCATTCCAGGGACAGGGGGCGCATGGGCTACACCTTC. This encodes CASSHSRDRGRMGYTF. The chain is built from TRBV4-3 and TRBJ1-2; 12 bases are a match to TRBD1. The CDR3 contains 16 residues. V gave up 3 bases and J gave up 8 bases; unmatched junction bases: 10. From germline, CDR1 is LGHNA and CDR2 YSLEER.

The table lists this clone with a few counts. The chain couples TRBV18 to TRBJ2-1; D unclear. Germline values: CDR1 KGHSH, CDR2 LQKENI. The CDR3 is 13 residues long. The V and J ends lost 2 bases and 3 bases respectively, with 5 bases between them. CDR3 region: CASSPLDYNEQFF. The CDR3 DNA follows: TGTGCCAGCTCACCATTGGACTACAATGAGCAGTTCTTC.

In its sample, this clone was seen a few times. The chain employs TRBV15 and TRBJ1-3; D might be TRBD1 (6 bases). The germline V gene has CDR1 LNHNV and CDR2 YYDKDF (reference sequence). The CDR3 totals 15 residues. Trimming removed 2 bases from V and 2 bases from J, with 10 bases in between. CDR3 in amino acids: CATSRKTGAGNTIYF. Written as DNA, the CDR3 is TGTGCCACCAGCAGAAAGACAGGAGCTGGAAACACCATATATTTT.